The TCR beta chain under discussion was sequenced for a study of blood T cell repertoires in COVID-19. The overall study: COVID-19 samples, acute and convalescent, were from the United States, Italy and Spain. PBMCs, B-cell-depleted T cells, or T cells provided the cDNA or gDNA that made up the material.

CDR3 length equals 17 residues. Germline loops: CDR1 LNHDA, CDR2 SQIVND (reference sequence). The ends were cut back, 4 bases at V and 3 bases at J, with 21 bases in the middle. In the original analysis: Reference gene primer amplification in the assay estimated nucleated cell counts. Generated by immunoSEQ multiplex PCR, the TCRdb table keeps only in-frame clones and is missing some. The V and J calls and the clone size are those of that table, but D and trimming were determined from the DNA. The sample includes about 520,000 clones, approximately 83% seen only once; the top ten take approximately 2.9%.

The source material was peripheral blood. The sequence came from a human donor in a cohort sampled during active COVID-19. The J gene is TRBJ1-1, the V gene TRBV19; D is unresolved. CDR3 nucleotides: TGTGCCAGTAGTACACGGACGGTCGGGGTTTTTGACACTGAAGCTTTCTTT. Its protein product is CASSTRTVGVFDTEAFF.